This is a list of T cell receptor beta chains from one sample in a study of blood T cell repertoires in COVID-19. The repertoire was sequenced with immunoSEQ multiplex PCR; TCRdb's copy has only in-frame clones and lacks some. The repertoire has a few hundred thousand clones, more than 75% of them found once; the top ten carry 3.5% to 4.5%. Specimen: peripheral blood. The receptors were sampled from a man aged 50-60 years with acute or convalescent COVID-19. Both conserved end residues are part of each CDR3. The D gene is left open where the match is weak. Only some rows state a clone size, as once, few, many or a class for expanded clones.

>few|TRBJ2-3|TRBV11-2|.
CASSLGSANPADTQYF
TGTGCCAGCAGCTTAGGGTCAGCGAACCCAGCGGATACGCAGTATTTT
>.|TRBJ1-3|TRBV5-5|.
CASSLDQFSGNTIYF
TGTGCCAGCAGCTTGGACCAGTTCTCTGGAAACACCATATATTTT
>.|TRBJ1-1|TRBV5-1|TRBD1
CASSATGGEGEAFF
TGCGCCAGCAGCGCTACAGGGGGCGAGGGTGAAGCTTTCTTT
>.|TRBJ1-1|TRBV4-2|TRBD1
CASSPGQHNTEAFF
TGTGCCAGCAGCCCGGGACAGCACAACACTGAAGCTTTCTTT
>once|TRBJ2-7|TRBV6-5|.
CASSRGQSYEQYF
TGTGCCAGCAGTCGGGGTCAGAGTTACGAGCAGTACTTC
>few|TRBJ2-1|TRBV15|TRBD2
CATSRGSGGHNEQFF
TGTGCCACCAGCAGAGGGAGCGGGGGGCATAATGAGCAGTTCTTC
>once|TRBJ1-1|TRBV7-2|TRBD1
CASSPGQVGAFF
TGTGCCAGCAGCCCTGGACAGGTCGGAGCTTTCTTT
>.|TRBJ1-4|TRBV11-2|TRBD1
CASSLFPGQGSGKGEKLFF
TGTGCCAGCAGCCTATTCCCGGGACAGGGGTCGGGTAAGGGCGAAAAACTGTTTTTT
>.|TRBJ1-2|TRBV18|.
CASSPRRANYGYTF
TGTGCCAGCTCACCTAGGAGAGCTAACTATGGCTACACCTTC
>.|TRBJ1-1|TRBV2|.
CASSDSGRAGTEAFF
TGTGCCAGCAGTGATTCGGGCAGGGCAGGAACTGAAGCTTTCTTT
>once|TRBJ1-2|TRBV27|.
CASSTRPRRTTNYGYTF
TGTGCCAGCAGTACTAGACCGCGGCGGACGACTAACTATGGCTACACCTTC
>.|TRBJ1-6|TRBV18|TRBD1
CASSRAARQGGNSPLHF
TGTGCCAGCTCAAGAGCCGCCAGACAGGGGGGTAATTCACCCCTCCACTTT
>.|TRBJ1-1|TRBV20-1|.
CSARYQAFF
TGCAGTGCCCGGTACCAAGCTTTCTTT
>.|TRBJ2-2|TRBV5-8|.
CASSRGFTGELFF
TGTGCCAGCAGCCGAGGGTTCACCGGGGAGCTGTTTTTT
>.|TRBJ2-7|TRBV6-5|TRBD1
CASSTRTGYSYEQYF
TGTGCCAGCAGTACCAGGACAGGTTACTCCTACGAGCAGTACTTC
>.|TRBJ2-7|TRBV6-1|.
CASSEVPAYEQYF
TGTGCCAGCAGTGAAGTCCCGGCCTACGAGCAGTACTTC
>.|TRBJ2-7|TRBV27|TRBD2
CASSPGTSGTYEQYF
TGTGCCAGCAGTCCCGGGACTAGCGGAACCTACGAGCAGTACTTC
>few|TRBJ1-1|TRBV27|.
CASREQGVLRGTEAFF
TGTGCCAGCCGAGAACAGGGTGTTTTAAGGGGTACTGAAGCTTTCTTT
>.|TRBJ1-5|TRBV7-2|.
CASSLGAYSNQPQHF
TGTGCCAGCAGCTTAGGAGCCTATAGCAATCAGCCCCAGCATTTT
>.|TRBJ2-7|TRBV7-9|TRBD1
CASSATGTGRYEQYF
TGTGCCAGCAGCGCAACCGGGACAGGACGCTACGAGCAGTACTTC
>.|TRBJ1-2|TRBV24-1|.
CATSDLGGYTF
TGTGCCACCAGTGATCTCGGTGGCTACACCTTC
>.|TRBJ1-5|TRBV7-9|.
CASSVLLSNQPQHF
TGTGCCAGCAGCGTCCTTCTAAGTAATCAGCCCCAGCATTTT
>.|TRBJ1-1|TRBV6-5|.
CASRKGWYTEAFF
TGTGCCAGCAGAAAGGGGTGGTACACTGAAGCTTTCTTT
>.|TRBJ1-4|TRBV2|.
CASSELGVTSEKLFF
TGTGCCAGCAGTGAATTAGGGGTCACCAGTGAAAAACTGTTTTTT
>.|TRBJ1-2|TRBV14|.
CASSQVPGLTYTF
TGTGCCAGCAGCCAAGTCCCAGGGTTGACCTACACCTTC
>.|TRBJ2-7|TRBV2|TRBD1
CASRGTGLPYEQYF
TGTGCCAGCAGGGGGACAGGGCTCCCCTACGAGCAGTACTTC
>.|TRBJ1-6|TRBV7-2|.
CASSLVVGANSPLHF
TGTGCCAGCAGCCTTGTCGTAGGGGCCAATTCACCCCTCCACTTT
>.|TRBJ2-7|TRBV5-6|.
CASSPASREQYF
TGTGCCAGCAGCCCAGCTAGTAGGGAGCAGTACTTC
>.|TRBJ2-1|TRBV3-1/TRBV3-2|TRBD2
CASSAASGLAGGEQFF
TGTGCCAGCAGCGCAGCCTCGGGACTAGCGGGGGGGGAGCAGTTCTTC
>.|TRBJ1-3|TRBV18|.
CASSPQDISGNTIYF
TGTGCCAGCTCACCCCAGGACATCTCTGGAAACACCATATATTTT
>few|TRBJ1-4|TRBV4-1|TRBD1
CASSQHGTGGEKLFF
TGCGCCAGCAGCCAACACGGGACAGGGGGCGAAAAACTGTTTTTT
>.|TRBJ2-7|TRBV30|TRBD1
CAWSRGSSYEQYF
TGTGCCTGGAGCAGGGGGAGCTCCTACGAGCAGTACTTC
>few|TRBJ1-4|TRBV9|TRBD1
CASSGRQGREKLFF
TGTGCCAGCAGCGGGAGACAGGGGAGGGAAAAACTGTTTTTT
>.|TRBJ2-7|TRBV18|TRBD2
CASSPGLAGDEQYF
TGTGCCAGCTCACCAGGACTAGCGGGGGACGAGCAGTACTTC
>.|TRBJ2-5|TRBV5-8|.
CASSPGQRQETQYF
TGTGCCAGCAGCCCCGGACAGCGCCAAGAGACCCAGTACTTC
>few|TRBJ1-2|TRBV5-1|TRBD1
CASSLGTGQGYTF
TGCGCCAGCAGCTTGGGGACAGGGCAGGGCTACACCTTC
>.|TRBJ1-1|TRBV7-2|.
CASSPYLNTEAFF
TGTGCCAGCAGCCCCTACTTGAACACTGAAGCTTTCTTT
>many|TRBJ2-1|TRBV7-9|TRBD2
CASNPSGSGYNEQFF
TGTGCCAGCAACCCCTCTGGTAGCGGGTACAATGAGCAGTTCTTC
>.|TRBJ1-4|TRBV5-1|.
CASSLVSGKGGEKLFF
TGCGCCAGCAGCTTGGTATCGGGAAAGGGCGGGGAAAAACTGTTTTTT
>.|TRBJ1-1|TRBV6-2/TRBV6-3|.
CASSYSHRQAFF
TGTGCCAGCAGTTACTCCCACAGGCAAGCTTTCTTT
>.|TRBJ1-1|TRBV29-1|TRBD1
CSVGLVGTEMNTEAFF
TGCAGCGTGGGCTTGGTAGGGACAGAGATGAACACTGAAGCTTTCTTT
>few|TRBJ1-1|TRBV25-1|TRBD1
CASSELRGRYTEAFF
TGTGCCAGCAGTGAGTTGAGGGGGCGGTACACTGAAGCTTTCTTT
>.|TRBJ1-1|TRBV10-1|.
CASSRGMNTEAFF
TGCGCCAGCAGTAGGGGGATGAACACTGAAGCTTTCTTT
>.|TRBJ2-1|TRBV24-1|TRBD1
CATSDGRTGRNEQFF
TGTGCCACCAGTGATGGTAGGACAGGGAGGAATGAGCAGTTCTTC
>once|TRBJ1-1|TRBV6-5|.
CASSYGRGGNTEAFF
TGTGCCAGCAGTTACGGGCGAGGGGGGAACACTGAAGCTTTCTTT
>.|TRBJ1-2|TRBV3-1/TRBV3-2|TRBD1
CASSQGTGEHGYTF
TGTGCCAGCAGCCAAGGGACAGGGGAACATGGCTACACCTTC
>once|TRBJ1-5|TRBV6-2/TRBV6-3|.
CASSYRDQPQHF
TGTGCCAGCAGTTACAGAGATCAGCCCCAGCATTTT
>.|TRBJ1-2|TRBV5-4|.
CASSLEGGNYGYTF
TGTGCCAGCAGCTTGGAAGGGGGTAACTATGGCTACACCTTC
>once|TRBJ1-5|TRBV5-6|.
CASSSAPTEHSNQPQHF
TGTGCCAGCAGCTCAGCTCCTACAGAGCATAGCAATCAGCCCCAGCATTTT